These 18 T cell receptor beta chains originate from one sample sequenced in a study of identical twins. TCRdb ran MiXCR on the 5' RACE reads and lists one entry per CDR3 protein. The top ten hold 4% to 5.5% of the sample, which has 600,000 to 700,000 distinct CDR3 sequences, 21% seen once. This sample also belongs to another study, concerning T cells expressing NK-cell markers.

The source material was PBMCs. These receptors were taken from a woman aged 18-29 years in good health.

V is TRBV12-3 or TRBV12-4 and J is TRBJ2-1; possible D gene TRBD2, 7 bases. The V end lost 8 bases, the J end lost 7 bases, and 12 bases lay between the germline ends. The CDR3 runs to 12 residues. CDR3 sequence: CASGGARNEQFF. Here the CDR3 DNA reads TGTGCCAGCGGGGGGGCCAGGAATGAGCAGTTCTTC.

This clonotype was detected a few times. The chain is built from TRBV20-1 and TRBJ2-1; the D is unclear. Trimming took 4 bases from V and 12 from J, leaving 16 bases between them. CDR1 and CDR2 (germline): DFQATT, SNEGSKA (reference sequence). The CDR3 covers 12 residues. The CDR3 loop reads CSAIKNAVSQFF. CDR3 DNA: TGCAGTGCTATCAAAAATGCGGTCTCGCAGTTCTTC.

The gene calls are TRBV3-1 and TRBJ2-5; possible D gene TRBD2, 6 bases. The CDR3 has 17 residues. Germline-derived CDR1 and CDR2 are LGHDT and YNNKEL (reference sequence). V was cut by 4 bases and J by 1 base, with 19 bases left in between. The chain's CDR3 is CASSLPGGTSAQETQYF. The CDR3 DNA follows: TGTGCCAGCAGCCTACCTGGGGGGACGAGCGCCCAAGAGACCCAGTACTTC.

This chain joins TRBV7-9 and TRBJ2-7, with D perhaps matching TRBD2 (5 bases). Trimming took off 4 bases at V and 7 bases at J, with 17 bases between the two ends. Germline V gene data show CDR1 as SEHNR and CDR2 as FQNEAQ (reference sequence). The CDR3 runs 14 residues. CDR3: CASSSYSENLEQYF. In DNA form, the CDR3 reads TGTGCCAGCAGCTCTTATAGCGAGAACTTGGAGCAGTACTTC.

V gene TRBV12-3 or TRBV12-4 combines with J gene TRBJ2-3, with D maybe TRBD2 (5 bases). The CDR3 has 15 residues. V lost 8 bases and J lost 6, with 21 bases in between. CDR3: CASSPYGVGADTQYF. CDR3 nucleotides: TGTGCCAGCTCCCCCTACGGGGTGGGCGCGGATACGCAGTATTTT.

This chain links TRBV20-1 with TRBJ2-2; either TRBD1 or TRBD2 may fit D (5 bases each). Looked up from germline, CDR1 is DFQATT and CDR2 is SNEGSKA (reference sequence). V lost 5 bases and J lost 8, with 21 bases in between. The CDR3 is 15 residues long. The CDR3, as DNA: TGCAGTGCTGAGGGGTCCTCACTTGGTGGGGGGGAGCTGTTTTTT. Translation: CSAEGSSLGGGELFF.

The V and J genes are TRBV19 and TRBJ2-7, with D uncertain. The CDR3 extends over 14 amino acids. The germline CDR1 and CDR2 sequences are LNHDA and SQIVND (reference sequence). Trimming took 5 bases from V and 1 from J, leaving 12 bases between them. This chain's CDR3 is CASSWEVRSYEQYF. DNA of the CDR3: TGTGCCAGTAGTTGGGAAGTAAGGTCCTACGAGCAGTACTTC.

The chain combines TRBV28 with TRBJ2-7; D is ambiguous. V lost 4 bases and J lost 6, with 10 bases in between. Germline V CDR1 and CDR2: MDHEN, SYDVKM. CDR3 length: 12 residues. The DNA for the CDR3 is TGTGCCAGCAGTTCGTCCTGGGCCGAGCAGTACTTC. Translating it yields CASSSSWAEQYF. Variable domain in full (rest from reference TRBV28 and TRBJ2-7): DVKVTQSSRYLVKRTGEKVFLECVQDMDHENMFWYRQDPGLGLRLIYFSYDVKMKEKGDIPEGYSVSREKKERFSLILESASTNQTSMYLCASSSSWAEQYFGPGTRLTVT.

The chain links TRBV4-3 to TRBJ2-7, with 8 bases fitting TRBD2. Germline V lookup: CDR1 LGHNA, CDR2 YSLEER. The CDR3 is 16 residues long. V was pared by 3 bases and J by 3 bases, with 10 bases of the junction left unmatched. CDR3 bases: TGCGCCAGCAGCCAGGCCCGGAGCGGGAGTAACTACGAGCAGTACTTC. Translating gives CASSQARSGSNYEQYF.

The chain couples TRBV20-1 to TRBJ2-3; a weak D match, TRBD2 (6 bases). V was cut by 0 bases and J by 6 bases, with 16 bases left in between. The CDR3 runs to 15 residues. Germline V lookup: CDR1 DFQATT, CDR2 SNEGSKA (reference sequence). CDR3 region: CSARDSWRDGDTQYF. The CDR3 bases are TGCAGTGCTAGAGATAGTTGGAGGGATGGGGATACGCAGTATTTT.

This clonotype was detected only once. The chain combines TRBV5-6 with TRBJ2-1; the D gene is possibly TRBD2 (6 bases). There are 12 residues in the CDR3. Deletions cut 5 bases from V and 6 bases from J, with 9 bases between. From germline, CDR1 is SGHDT and CDR2 YYEEEE. The CDR3 loop reads CASRGTSNEQFF. The CDR3 DNA is TGTGCCAGCAGGGGGACTTCCAATGAGCAGTTCTTC.

The chain has TRBV6-5 and TRBJ2-7; TRBD2 aligns across 12 bases. Losses at the gene ends were 0 bases for V and 5 bases for J; bases not matched to a gene: 8. The germline CDR1 and CDR2 sequences are MNHEY and SVGAGI. The CDR3 runs to 17 residues. CDR3 residues: CASSYSYGLAGSHEQYF. CDR3 in DNA: TGTGCCAGCAGTTACTCTTACGGACTAGCGGGGTCCCACGAGCAGTACTTC.

This clonotype has just a few counts. The chain joins TRBV12-3 or TRBV12-4 to TRBJ2-3; 9 bases agree with TRBD2. Trimming removed 3 bases from V and 1 base from J; junction bases left unmatched: 8. There are 17 residues in the CDR3. The CDR3 spells CASSFRLAEIRTDTQYF. CDR3 nucleotides: TGTGCCAGCAGTTTCCGACTAGCGGAAATTCGCACAGATACGCAGTATTTT.

Only a few counts were recorded for this clonotype. This chain uses TRBV29-1 with TRBJ1-6; 7 nucleotides line up with TRBD1. The junction had 5 bases not matched to a gene; V was cut back by 3 bases and J by 9 bases. This CDR3 is built from 13 residues. CDR1 is SQVTM and CDR2 is ANQGSEA in the germline V gene. In DNA form, the CDR3 reads TGCAGCGTTGAGGAGGAGGGGGCTTCACCCCTCCACTTT. Its translation is CSVEEEGASPLHF.

This clonotype was detected many times. The rearrangement links TRBV29-1 to TRBJ1-5; D remains unclear. This CDR3 region has 13 residues. The V gene's germline CDR1 is SQVTM and CDR2 ANQGSEA. The V gene lost 1 base and the J gene lost 3 bases, with 7 bases spanning the gap. The CDR3 region has the DNA TGCAGCGTTGAAGTCGTGTCCAATCAGCCCCAGCATTTT. Translation gives CSVEVVSNQPQHF.

The J gene is TRBJ2-1, the V gene TRBV12-3 or TRBV12-4, with D possibly TRBD2 on 6 matching bases. Trimming took off 4 bases at V and 7 bases at J, with 14 bases between the two ends. The length of the CDR3 is 14 residues. CDR3 bases: TGTGCCAGCAGTTCTTGGGACTCAACGAATGAGCAGTTCTTC. Protein: CASSSWDSTNEQFF.

This clonotype occurred a few times. V is TRBV24-1 and J is TRBJ2-5, with TRBD2 as a possible D gene (7 bases). V gave up 2 bases and J gave up 7 bases, with 16 bases separating them. Germline V lookup: CDR1 KGHDR, CDR2 SFDVKD. CDR3 size: 15 residues. The CDR3 sequence is CATSDSRGGYGTQYF. CDR3 DNA sequence: TGTGCCACCAGTGATTCAAGGGGGGGATACGGGACCCAGTACTTC.

This clonotype has just a few counts. The chain uses TRBV7-9 and TRBJ2-1, with D uncertain. The germline CDR1 and CDR2 sequences are SEHNR and FQNEAQ (reference sequence). The V gene lost 0 bases and the J gene lost 8 bases, with 8 bases spanning the gap. This CDR3 is 13 amino acids long. CDR3 in amino acids: CASSLALRDEQFF. CDR3 nucleotide sequence: TGTGCCAGCAGCTTAGCCCTTCGGGATGAGCAGTTCTTC.